This T cell receptor (beta chain) was sequenced for a study of cytomegalovirus exposure and HLA in healthy donors. Vbeta (60) and Jbeta (13) primers were used in the PCR. Generated by immunoSEQ multiplex PCR, the TCRdb table keeps only in-frame clones and is missing some. The sample gives about 130,000 clones, about 72% of which show up once; less than 2% is in the top ten. The ends lost 3 bases at V and 9 bases at J; junction bases unmatched: 6. The CDR3 loop spans 15 amino acids. CDR1 is SGHNT, CDR2 YYREEE, per germline (reference sequence). This receptor was taken from a man aged 25-45 years in good health and CMV-seropositive. V usage is TRBV5-4 and J usage is TRBJ2-7; TRBD2 agrees at 16 bases. Sequenced material: PBMCs. The CDR3 is CASSWGLAGGPAQYF. In nucleotides, the CDR3 is TGTGCCAGCAGCTGGGGACTAGCGGGAGGGCCTGCGCAGTACTTC.